These T cell receptor beta chains were read from a single sample in a study of OX40 agonist ivuxolimab in advanced cancers. Assay: immunoSEQ multiplex PCR; the TCRdb copy retains only in-frame clones and omits some. Among just under 60,000 clones listed, about 90% were seen once. Sequencing used CD4+ or CD8+ T cells sorted from blood, obtained in a trial of the OX40 agonist ivuxolimab. These receptors were collected from an adult with an advanced solid tumor such as melanoma, head and neck, liver or kidney cancer. CDR3s include the opening cysteine and the closing phenylalanine or tryptophan. D genes are given only for firm matches. Expanded clones are given a class, and other clones once, few, many or no size at all.

cdr3_length	v_call	clone_size	d_call	j_call	cdr3_nt	cdr3_aa
15	TRBV6-5	.	TRBD1	TRBJ2-1	TGTGCCAGCAGTTTTCGGCAGGGGGCCTACAATGAGCAGTTCTTC	CASSFRQGAYNEQFF
16	TRBV28	.	TRBD2	TRBJ2-1	TGTGCCAGCAGTTCCAAGGCGGGTAGCGGGAGGCATGAGCAGTTCTTC	CASSSKAGSGRHEQFF
15	TRBV7-2	few	TRBD1	TRBJ2-7	TGTGCCAGCAGCGCCGGACCAGGGGGTTGGGGCGAGCAGTACTTC	CASSAGPGGWGEQYF
15	TRBV4-2	.	.	TRBJ2-7	TGTGCCAGCAGCTTAGATCCCGCCAGGGTAGACGAGCAGTACTTC	CASSLDPARVDEQYF
9	TRBV5-1	.	.	TRBJ2-3	TGCGCCAGACCCTCCGGACAGTATTTT	CARPSGQYF
15	TRBV4-3	.	TRBD2	TRBJ2-7	TGCGCCAGCAGCCAAGCCGGGACTAGCTCCTACGAGCAGTACTTC	CASSQAGTSSYEQYF
13	TRBV19	.	.	TRBJ1-1	TGTGCCAGTCGGTGGGAGTTGAACACTGAAGCTTTCTTT	CASRWELNTEAFF
14	TRBV6-6	.	.	TRBJ1-2	TGTGCCAGCAGTTACTCTAAGACGGACTATGGCTACACCTTC	CASSYSKTDYGYTF
11	TRBV7-6	.	.	TRBJ2-1	TGTGCCAGCAGCCAGGGAAATGAGCAGTTCTTC	CASSQGNEQFF
13	TRBV6-5	.	.	TRBJ1-4	TGTGCCATGTGTCAGGGCGCCCCTGAAAAACTGTTTTTT	CAMCQGAPEKLFF
16	TRBV4-3	.	.	TRBJ2-3	TGCGCCAGCAGCCAAGATGGCCTAGCGTTGGCAGATACGCAGTATTTT	CASSQDGLALADTQYF
14	TRBV29-1	.	.	TRBJ2-1	TGCAGCGTTCAAGCGCGGGCCCTCTACAATGAGCAGTTCTTC	CSVQARALYNEQFF
17	TRBV7-9	.	.	TRBJ2-2	TGTGCCAGCAGCCCCGGTTTAGCTGGGGGGAACACCGGGGAGCTGTTTTTT	CASSPGLAGGNTGELFF
16	TRBV4-3	.	.	TRBJ2-5	TGCGCCAGCAGCCAAGATCATGGCACAGAACAAGAGACCCAGTACTTC	CASSQDHGTEQETQYF
14	TRBV7-9	.	.	TRBJ1-1	TGTGCCAGCCTACCGGAGTTGGAGAACACTGAAGCTTTCTTT	CASLPELENTEAFF
17	TRBV9	.	TRBD2	TRBJ2-1	TGTGCCAGCAGCGTAGGACTAGCGGTCACCTCCTACAATGAGCAGTTCTTC	CASSVGLAVTSYNEQFF
17	TRBV7-7	.	.	TRBJ2-5	TGTGCCAGCAGCCCTGGGCACGTCTTACTATTTGGCGAGACCCAGTACTTC	CASSPGHVLLFGETQYF
16	TRBV5-6	.	.	TRBJ2-6	TGTGCCAGCAGCTTGGCAGGGGGGTCTGGGGCCAACGTCCTGACTTTC	CASSLAGGSGANVLTF
15	TRBV5-1	.	TRBD1	TRBJ2-7	TGCGCCAGCAGCTCGGGACAGGGGAGCCCCTACGAGCAGTACTTC	CASSSGQGSPYEQYF
12	TRBV7-6	few	.	TRBJ2-2	TGTGCCAGCAGCTCTTCCTTCGGGGAGCTGTTTTTT	CASSSSFGELFF
16	TRBV7-8	.	TRBD1	TRBJ1-1	TGTGCCAGCAGCTCAACAGGGGGCAGTGGGGACACTGAAGCTTTCTTT	CASSSTGGSGDTEAFF
14	TRBV4-1	few	.	TRBJ2-1	TGCGCCAGCAGCCAAGAACCGACAGTCAATGAGCAGTTCTTC	CASSQEPTVNEQFF
16	TRBV4-1	.	.	TRBJ2-2	TGCGCCAGCAGCCAAGAGTGGACCGAAAACACCGGGGAGCTGTTTTTT	CASSQEWTENTGELFF
15	TRBV11-3	.	TRBD2	TRBJ2-3	TGTGCCAGCAGCTATACGGGAGGATCCACGGATACGCAGTATTTT	CASSYTGGSTDTQYF
12	TRBV28	.	.	TRBJ2-7	TGTGCCAGCAGTTACAGGGGAGGTGAGCAGTACTTC	CASSYRGGEQYF
15	TRBV7-9	.	TRBD1	TRBJ2-7	TGTGCCAGCAGCTCAGACAGGGGAATTCCCTACGAGCAGTACTTC	CASSSDRGIPYEQYF
11	TRBV2	.	.	TRBJ1-1	TGTGCCAGCATAGGAGGGATTGAAGCTTTCTTT	CASIGGIEAFF
13	TRBV7-8	.	.	TRBJ2-7	TGTGCCAGCAGCTTAGGACTGGCCTACGAGCAGTACTTC	CASSLGLAYEQYF
15	TRBV19	.	.	TRBJ2-7	TGTGCCAGTAGTATAGGGCCAAGCCAGTCCTACGAGCAGTACTTC	CASSIGPSQSYEQYF
13	TRBV11-2	.	.	TRBJ2-5	TGTGCCAGCAGCTCCTATTACCAAGAGACCCAGTACTTC	CASSSYYQETQYF
9	TRBV5-4	.	.	TRBJ2-7	TGTGCCGGACAGAACGAGCAGTACTTC	CAGQNEQYF
15	TRBV29-1	.	TRBD1	TRBJ2-5	TGCAGCGTTCTTTGGACAGGGCCTTTTGGGGTGGGCCAGTACTTC	CSVLWTGPFGVGQYF
13	TRBV6-5	.	.	TRBJ2-3	TGTGCCAGCAGTTACGGGAGCACAGATACGCAGTATTTT	CASSYGSTDTQYF
11	TRBV6-5	.	.	TRBJ2-5	TGTGCCAGTACCTACCAAGAGACCCAGTACTTC	CASTYQETQYF
16	TRBV5-5	.	TRBD1	TRBJ1-2	TGTGCCAGCAGCTTAACCTGGGACAGGGGACTATATGGCTACACCTTC	CASSLTWDRGLYGYTF
15	TRBV2	.	TRBD1	TRBJ2-2	TGTGCCAGCACTCAGGACAGGTCCGACACCGGGGAGCTGTTTTTT	CASTQDRSDTGELFF
14	TRBV5-4	.	.	TRBJ2-1	TGTGCCAGCAGCCCTAAAGGGGCCACAATGGGGCAGTTCTTC	CASSPKGATMGQFF
15	TRBV19	few	TRBD2	TRBJ2-7	TGTGCCAGTAGTGTCTTAGCGGGAGGGACCTACGAGCAGTACTTC	CASSVLAGGTYEQYF
17	TRBV28	.	TRBD1	TRBJ2-6	TGTGCCAGCAGACGACAGGGTATGGACTCTGGGGCCAACGTCCTGACTTTC	CASRRQGMDSGANVLTF
15	TRBV7-9	.	TRBD2	TRBJ2-7	TGTGCCAGCAGCTTAGCCGAAGGACTAGTCAACGAGCAGTACTTC	CASSLAEGLVNEQYF
15	TRBV7-3	.	TRBD2	TRBJ2-1	TGTGCCAGCAGCTTGACTAGCGGGACCTACAATGAGCAGTTCTTC	CASSLTSGTYNEQFF
16	TRBV11-2	.	TRBD2	TRBJ2-2	TGTGCCAGCAGCTCTACTAGCGGAGTTAACACCGGGGAGCTGTTTTTT	CASSSTSGVNTGELFF
15	TRBV7-9	.	.	TRBJ2-7	TGTGCCAGCAGCTTGAGCCCGACTAACTCGTGGGGGCAGTACTTC	CASSLSPTNSWGQYF
14	TRBV5-4	.	.	TRBJ1-5	TGTGCCAGCAGCTTGGGCCCGGGGGGTCAGCCCCAGCATTTT	CASSLGPGGQPQHF
15	TRBV27	.	TRBD1	TRBJ2-2	TGTGCCAGCAGTTTTACAGGGGAGTACACCGGGGAGCTGTTTTTT	CASSFTGEYTGELFF
13	TRBV7-6	.	TRBD2	TRBJ2-7	TGTGCCAGCAGCTCCAGCGGGACCTACGAGCAGTACTTC	CASSSSGTYEQYF
16	TRBV19	once	TRBD2	TRBJ2-2	TGTGCCAGTACCTTACCTAGCGGGATAGACACCGGGGAGCTGTTTTTT	CASTLPSGIDTGELFF
13	TRBV19	.	.	TRBJ1-2	TGTGCCAGTAGTATAGGGACGGAGCTTGGCTACACCTTC	CASSIGTELGYTF
14	TRBV7-9	once	.	TRBJ2-7	TGTGCCAGCAGCTTGGCAGGGTCTCCCTACGAGCAGTACTTC	CASSLAGSPYEQYF
17	TRBV9	.	.	TRBJ2-3	TGTGCCAGCAGCGTAGACGGAGGGATCGATCTCACAGATACGCAGTATTTT	CASSVDGGIDLTDTQYF
13	TRBV30	few	.	TRBJ1-1	TGTGCCTGGAGGATCAGTATGAACACTGAAGCTTTCTTT	CAWRISMNTEAFF
16	TRBV4-3	.	TRBD1	TRBJ2-1	TGCGCCAGCAGCCAGGATGGACAGGGGGCCTACAATGAGCAGTTCTTC	CASSQDGQGAYNEQFF
13	TRBV4-3	few	.	TRBJ2-7	TGCGCCAGCAGCCAAGAAGGGTGGAGCGAGCAGTACTTC	CASSQEGWSEQYF